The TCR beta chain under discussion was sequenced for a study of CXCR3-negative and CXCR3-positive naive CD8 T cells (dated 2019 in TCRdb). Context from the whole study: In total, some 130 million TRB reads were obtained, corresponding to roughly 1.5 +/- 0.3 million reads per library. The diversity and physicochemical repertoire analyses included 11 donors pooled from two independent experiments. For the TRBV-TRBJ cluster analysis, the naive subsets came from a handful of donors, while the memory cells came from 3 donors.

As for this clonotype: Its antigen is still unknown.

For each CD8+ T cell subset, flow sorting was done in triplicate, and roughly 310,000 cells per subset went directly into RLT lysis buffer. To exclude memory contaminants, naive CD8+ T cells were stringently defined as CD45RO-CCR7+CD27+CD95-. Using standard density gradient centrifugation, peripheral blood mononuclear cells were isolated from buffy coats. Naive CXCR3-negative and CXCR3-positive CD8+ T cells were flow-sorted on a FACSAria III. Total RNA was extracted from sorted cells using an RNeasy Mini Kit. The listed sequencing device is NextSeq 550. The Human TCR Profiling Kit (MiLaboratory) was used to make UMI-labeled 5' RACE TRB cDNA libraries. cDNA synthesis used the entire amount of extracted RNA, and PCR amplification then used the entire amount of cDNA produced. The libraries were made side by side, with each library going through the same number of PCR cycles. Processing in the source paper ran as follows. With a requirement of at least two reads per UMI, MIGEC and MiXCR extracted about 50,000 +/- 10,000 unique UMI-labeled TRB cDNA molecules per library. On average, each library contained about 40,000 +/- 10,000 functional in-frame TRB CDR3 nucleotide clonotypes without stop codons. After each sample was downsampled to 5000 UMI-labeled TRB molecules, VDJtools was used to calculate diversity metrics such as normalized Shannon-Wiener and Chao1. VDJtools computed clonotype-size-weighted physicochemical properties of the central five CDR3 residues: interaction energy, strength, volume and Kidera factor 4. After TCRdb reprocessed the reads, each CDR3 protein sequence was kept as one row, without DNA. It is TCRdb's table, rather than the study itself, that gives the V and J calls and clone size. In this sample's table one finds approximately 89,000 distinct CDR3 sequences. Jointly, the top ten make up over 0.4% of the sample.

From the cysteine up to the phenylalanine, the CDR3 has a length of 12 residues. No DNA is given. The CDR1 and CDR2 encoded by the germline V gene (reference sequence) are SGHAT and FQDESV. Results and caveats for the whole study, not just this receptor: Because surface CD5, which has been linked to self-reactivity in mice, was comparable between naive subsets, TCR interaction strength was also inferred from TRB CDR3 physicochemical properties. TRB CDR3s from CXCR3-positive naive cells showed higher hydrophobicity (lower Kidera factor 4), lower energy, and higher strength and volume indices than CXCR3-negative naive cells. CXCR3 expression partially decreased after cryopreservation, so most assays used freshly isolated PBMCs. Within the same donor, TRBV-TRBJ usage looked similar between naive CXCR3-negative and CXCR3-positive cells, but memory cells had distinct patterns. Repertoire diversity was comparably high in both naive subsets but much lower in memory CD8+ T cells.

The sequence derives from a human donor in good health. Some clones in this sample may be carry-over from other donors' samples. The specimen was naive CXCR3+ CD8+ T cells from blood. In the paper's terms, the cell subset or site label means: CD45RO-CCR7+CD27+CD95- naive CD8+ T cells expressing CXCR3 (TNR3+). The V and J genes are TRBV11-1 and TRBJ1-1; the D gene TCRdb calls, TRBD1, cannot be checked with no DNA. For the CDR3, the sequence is CASTARSTEAFF.